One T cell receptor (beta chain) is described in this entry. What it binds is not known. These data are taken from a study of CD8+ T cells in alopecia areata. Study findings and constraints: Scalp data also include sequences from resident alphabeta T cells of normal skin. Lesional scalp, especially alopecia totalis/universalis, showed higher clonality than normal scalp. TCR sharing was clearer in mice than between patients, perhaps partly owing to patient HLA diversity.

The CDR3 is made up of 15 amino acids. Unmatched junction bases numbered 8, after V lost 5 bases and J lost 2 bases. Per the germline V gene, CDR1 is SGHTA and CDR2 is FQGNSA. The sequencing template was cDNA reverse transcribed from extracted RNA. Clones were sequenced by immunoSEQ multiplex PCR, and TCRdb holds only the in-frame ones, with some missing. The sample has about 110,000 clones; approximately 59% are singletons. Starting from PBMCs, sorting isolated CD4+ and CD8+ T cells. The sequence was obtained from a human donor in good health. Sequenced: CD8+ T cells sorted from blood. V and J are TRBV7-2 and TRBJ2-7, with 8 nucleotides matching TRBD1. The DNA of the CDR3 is TGTGCCAGCAGCCAAGAAGGACAGGGCACCTACGAGCAGTACTTC. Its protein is CASSQEGQGTYEQYF.